This T cell receptor (beta chain) appears in the sequencing data of a study of blood T cells in healthy people across ages. Study at large: In model experiments, template switching was able to capture about one barcoded beta molecule for every two T cells that were present.

The germline V and J ends were trimmed by 5 bases and 1 base, with 11 bases remaining between them. CDR3 length: 14 residues. CDR1 WSHSY and CDR2 SAAADI come from the germline V gene. Worth noting for this clonotype: Its antigen is unknown.

The second PCR ran roughly 7 to 12 cycles with a sample-barcoded 5' primer and J-beta primers. TCRdb reanalysed the 5' RACE reads using MiXCR and keeps one entry per CDR3 protein. The top ten clones hold 20% to 25% of a sample with under 800,000 distinct CDR3 sequences, approximately 39% of them seen once. Whole-study findings and limits: A conclusive naive versus antigen-experienced comparison was prevented by the unsorted PBMCs. Strongly correlated with naive T cell percentage was TCR beta diversity. Diversity estimated from one million T cells was considered an underestimate.

The sequence was collected from a woman between 55 and 75 years old in good health. V gene TRBV10-2 combines with J gene TRBJ1-1, with D perhaps TRBD1 (5 bases). Sequenced material: blood. CDR3 sequence: CASSHSGTNTEAFF. The CDR3 DNA is TGCGCCAGCAGTCACTCCGGGACGAACACTGAAGCTTTCTTT.